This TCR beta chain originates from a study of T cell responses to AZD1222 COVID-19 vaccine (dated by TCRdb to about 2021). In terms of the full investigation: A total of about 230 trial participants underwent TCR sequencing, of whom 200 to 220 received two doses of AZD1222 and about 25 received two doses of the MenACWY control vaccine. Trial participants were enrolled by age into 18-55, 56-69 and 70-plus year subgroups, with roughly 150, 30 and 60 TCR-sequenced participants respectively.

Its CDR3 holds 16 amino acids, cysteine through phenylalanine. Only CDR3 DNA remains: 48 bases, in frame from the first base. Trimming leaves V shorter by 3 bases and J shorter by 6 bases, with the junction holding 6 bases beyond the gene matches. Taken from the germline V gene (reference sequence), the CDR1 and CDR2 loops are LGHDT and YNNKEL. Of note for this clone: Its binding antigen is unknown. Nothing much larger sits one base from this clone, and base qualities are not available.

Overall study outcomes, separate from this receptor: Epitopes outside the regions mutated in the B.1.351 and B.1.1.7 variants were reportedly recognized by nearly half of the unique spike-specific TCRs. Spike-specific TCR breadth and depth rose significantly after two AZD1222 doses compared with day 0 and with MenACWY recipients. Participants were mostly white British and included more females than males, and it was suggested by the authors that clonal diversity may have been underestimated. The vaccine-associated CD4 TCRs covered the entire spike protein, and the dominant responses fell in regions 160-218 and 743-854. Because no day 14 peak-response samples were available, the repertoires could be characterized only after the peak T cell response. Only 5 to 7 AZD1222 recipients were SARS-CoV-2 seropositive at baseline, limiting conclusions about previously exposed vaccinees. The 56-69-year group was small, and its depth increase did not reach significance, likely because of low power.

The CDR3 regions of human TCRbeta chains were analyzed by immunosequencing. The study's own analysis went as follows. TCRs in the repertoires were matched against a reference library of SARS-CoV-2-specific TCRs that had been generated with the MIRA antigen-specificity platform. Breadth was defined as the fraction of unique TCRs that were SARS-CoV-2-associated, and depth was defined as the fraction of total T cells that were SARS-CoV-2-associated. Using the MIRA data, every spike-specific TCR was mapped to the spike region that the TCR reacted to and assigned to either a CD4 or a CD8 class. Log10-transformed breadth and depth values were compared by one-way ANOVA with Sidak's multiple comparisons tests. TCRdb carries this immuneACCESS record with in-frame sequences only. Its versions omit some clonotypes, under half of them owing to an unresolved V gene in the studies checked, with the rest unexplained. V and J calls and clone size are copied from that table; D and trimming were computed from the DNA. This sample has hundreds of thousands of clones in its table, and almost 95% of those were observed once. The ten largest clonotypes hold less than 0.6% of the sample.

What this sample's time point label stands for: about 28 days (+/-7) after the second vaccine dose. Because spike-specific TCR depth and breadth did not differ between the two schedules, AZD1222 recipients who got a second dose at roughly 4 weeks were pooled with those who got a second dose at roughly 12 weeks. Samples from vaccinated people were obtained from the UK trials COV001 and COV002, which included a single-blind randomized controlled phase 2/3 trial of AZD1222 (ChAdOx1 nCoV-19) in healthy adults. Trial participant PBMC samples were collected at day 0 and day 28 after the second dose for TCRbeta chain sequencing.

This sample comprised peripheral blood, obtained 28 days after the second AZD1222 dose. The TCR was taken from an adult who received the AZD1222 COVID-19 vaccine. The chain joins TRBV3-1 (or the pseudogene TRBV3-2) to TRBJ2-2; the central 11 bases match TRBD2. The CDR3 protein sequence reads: CASSHTSGSLAGELFF. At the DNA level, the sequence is TGTGCCAGCAGCCATACTAGCGGGAGTTTGGCCGGGGAGCTGTTTTTT.